This TCR beta chain came from a study of T-cell memory formation after mild COVID-19. Broader study findings: Contracting CD8+ clones were enriched in EMRA, CD4+ mainly in CM and EM. Clones that contracted from day 15 to 85 were balanced CD4/CD8, while later expanders leaned CD4+. That cross-reactive memory joined was suggested by some responding clones appearing in pre-infection memory.

TCRdb itself ran the 5' RACE reads through MiXCR, one entry per CDR3 protein. The table includes 470,000 or so distinct CDR3 sequences, 20% detected once. This clonotype was observed a few times. Antigen: not known. The length of the CDR3 is 18 residues. The V segment lost 3 bases and the J segment 3 bases; nucleotides outside the gene matches: 7. Germline V gene lookup returns CDR1 SGHRS and CDR2 YFSETQ. Sequencing input: PBMCs or a T cell subset sorted from them (not recorded which). The rearrangement links TRBV5-1 to TRBJ2-2, with TRBD2 matching 14 bases. The receptor's source is an adult woman who had mild COVID-19 (a few samples of this study predate the infection). Cell type and time point are not known. Written as DNA, the CDR3 is TGCGCCAGCAGCTGGGGGACTAGCGGGAGCGTATACACCGGGGAGCTGTTTTTT. Its protein is CASSWGTSGSVYTGELFF.